The 27 T cell receptor beta chains listed next were all sequenced from one sample in a study of Tregs in tolerant kidney transplant recipients. The repertoire was sequenced with immunoSEQ multiplex PCR; TCRdb's copy has only in-frame clones and lacks some. The sample has roughly 66,000 clones, just under 95% seen once. The source material was CD8+ T cells from blood, sampled before the transplant. The receptors stem from a human donor who received a combined kidney and bone marrow transplant.

The chain employs TRBV19 and TRBJ2-7; 10 nucleotides align to TRBD1. CDR1 is LNHDA, CDR2 SQIVND, per germline (reference sequence). The CDR3 sequence is 15 residues long. The V and J ends lost 3 bases and 2 bases, in that order; junction bases with no gene match: 4. The CDR3: CASSIAGTGAYEQYF. CDR3 nucleotides: TGTGCCAGTAGTATCGCCGGGACAGGGGCCTACGAGCAGTACTTC.

This clone has only one observation. The rearrangement uses TRBV30 and TRBJ2-3; 7 bases match TRBD2. V lost 5 bases to trimming and J lost 4 bases; unmatched junction nucleotides: 15. Germline CDR1 reads GTSNPN; CDR2 reads SVGIG (reference sequence). The CDR3 is made up of 16 amino acids. The CDR3 sequence is CAWGGDRDSTPDTQYF. The CDR3 region has the DNA TGTGCCTGGGGGGGGGACCGGGACTCAACACCAGATACGCAGTATTTT.

Only a few counts were recorded for this clone. The V and J genes are TRBV4-3 and TRBJ2-7; D possibly corresponds to TRBD2 (6 bases). CDR3 length: 15 amino acids. From germline, CDR1 is LGHNA and CDR2 YSLEER. Trimming took 2 bases from V and 4 from J, leaving 15 bases between them. The chain's CDR3 is CASSQSGQGGYEQYF. DNA for the CDR3: TGCGCCAGCAGCCAATCCGGGCAGGGAGGATACGAGCAGTACTTC.

V and J are TRBV27 and TRBJ2-7; 7 bases agree with TRBD1. Trimming at V came to 2 bases and at J to 0 bases, leaving 4 bases not matched to a gene. Germline V gene sequence: CDR1 MNHEY, CDR2 SMNVEV (reference sequence). The CDR3 has 15 amino acids. This CDR3 reads CASSLIGTDSYEQYF. CDR3 in DNA: TGTGCCAGCAGTTTAATCGGGACAGACTCCTACGAGCAGTACTTC.

Comments on this clone: One end of the junction does not line up with germline, which may come from a read error. The identical CDR3 is also encoded by other nucleotide sequences in the sample. V gene TRBV2 combines with J gene TRBJ2-7, with 8 bases aligning to TRBD2. The CDR3 extends over 14 amino acids. CDR1 SNHLY and CDR2 FYNNEI come from the germline V gene. The CDR3: CASSEGAGGYEQYF. The DNA of the CDR3 is TGTGCCAGCAGCGAAGGGGCGGGGGGCTACGAGCAGTACTTC.

This clone has more than one count but fewer than ten. The V and J genes are TRBV6-4 and TRBJ2-3; the match to TRBD2 covers 10 bases. Germline V gives CDR1 MRHNA, CDR2 SNTAGT. Losses at the gene ends were 2 bases for V and 2 bases for J; bases not matched to a gene: 1. The CDR3 loop spans 15 amino acids. This CDR3 reads CASSDSGGATDTQYF. The CDR3 DNA is TGTGCCAGCAGTGACAGCGGGGGGGCCACAGATACGCAGTATTTT.

J is TRBJ1-1 and V is TRBV30, with a tentative D call TRBD1 (5 bases). Between the trimmed V and J ends, which lost 3 bases and 1 base, there was a span of 12 bases. Germline V gene lookup returns CDR1 GTSNPN and CDR2 SVGIG (reference sequence). The CDR3 loop spans 14 amino acids. The CDR3 bases are TGTGCCTGGAGACCAGGGAGGGGGAACACTGAAGCTTTCTTT. Protein product: CAWRPGRGNTEAFF.

The V gene is TRBV15, the J gene TRBJ2-7; no clear D. Trimming removed 6 bases at V and 4 bases at J, with 25 bases between. The CDR3 sequence is 17 residues long. Germline V CDR1 and CDR2: LNHNV, YYDKDF (reference sequence). CDR3 amino acids: CATSNTASGVIWYEQYF. CDR3 nucleotides: TGTGCCACCAGTAATACTGCATCTGGAGTAATATGGTACGAGCAGTACTTC.

This chain links TRBV30 with TRBJ1-1; D is unresolved. Germline-derived CDR1 and CDR2 are GTSNPN and SVGIG (reference sequence). The CDR3 has 13 residues. Trimming took 1 base from V and 2 from J, leaving 8 bases between them. CDR3 protein: CAWSEQPNTEAFF. The CDR3 nucleotides read TGTGCCTGGAGTGAACAGCCTAACACTGAAGCTTTCTTT.

The sample holds one count of this clone. This chain uses TRBV19 with TRBJ2-1; 7 bases map to TRBD2. Losses at the gene ends were 5 bases for V and 2 bases for J; bases not matched to a gene: 6. CDR1 LNHDA and CDR2 SQIVND come from the germline V gene (reference sequence). The CDR3 covers 15 residues. DNA for the CDR3: TGTGCCAGTAGTGGAACGGGGGGTGCCTACAATGAGCAGTTCTTC. Its translation: CASSGTGGAYNEQFF.

This chain joins TRBV7-9 and TRBJ1-1; TRBD1 is a possible D gene (5 bases). Germline-derived CDR1 and CDR2 are SEHNR and FQNEAQ (reference sequence). Deletions cut 4 bases from V and 2 bases from J, with 17 bases between. The CDR3 is 16 residues long. CDR3 nucleotide sequence: TGTGCCAGCAGCTCCCCAGGAGGGGACGCTAACACTGAAGCTTTCTTT. Residues: CASSSPGGDANTEAFF.

This clone is a singleton in its sample. V and J are TRBV29-1 and TRBJ1-2; possible D gene TRBD1, 5 bases. This CDR3 has 14 amino acids. V lost 3 bases to trimming and J lost 5 bases, with 16 bases between them. Germline V gives CDR1 SQVTM, CDR2 ANQGSEA. CDR3 in DNA: TGCAGCGTTGAGAATCCGGACACACGATATGGCTACACCTTC. Translating gives CSVENPDTRYGYTF.

The chain has TRBV15 and TRBJ2-1; D uncertain. V was clipped by 3 bases and J by 4 bases, with 16 bases between them. The CDR3 loop spans 16 amino acids. Germline V gene data show CDR1 as LNHNV and CDR2 as YYDKDF (reference sequence). CDR3 DNA: TGTGCCACCAGCAGGTCGAACATGCTTTATTACAATGAGCAGTTCTTC. Translated, it gives CATSRSNMLYYNEQFF.

To note about this clone: Mismatch with germline at one junction end may stem from a read error. Different DNA sequences within this sample yield the same CDR3. The chain combines TRBV10-3 with TRBJ1-6, with D tentatively TRBD1 (5 bases). This CDR3 is built from 14 residues. From germline, CDR1 is ENHRY and CDR2 SYGVKD. The DNA for the CDR3 is TGTGCCATCAGTCAAGGGGATATGAATTCCCCCCTCCACTTT. This encodes CAISQGDMNSPLHF.

V is TRBV27 and J is TRBJ2-3; TRBD1 aligns across 9 bases. With 11 bases clipped from V and 2 bases from J, the junction kept 17 bases outside the gene matches. CDR1 is MNHEY, CDR2 SMNVEV, per germline (reference sequence). There are 17 residues in the CDR3. The CDR3: CARGPGTGYRNTDTQYF. The CDR3 coding sequence is TGTGCCCGGGGCCCGGGGACAGGGTACCGAAACACAGATACGCAGTATTTT.

The rearrangement links TRBV25-1 to TRBJ2-1; D perhaps matches TRBD2 (6 bases). The germline CDR1 and CDR2 sequences are MGHDK and SYGVNS. The CDR3 runs 14 residues. The V gene lost 7 bases and the J gene lost 8 bases, with 18 bases spanning the gap. The CDR3 region has the DNA TGTGCCAGCACCGCGGGAAATTTTTTCTATGAGCAGTTCTTC. It is translated as CASTAGNFFYEQFF.

The gene calls are TRBV7-9 and TRBJ1-1, with 9 nucleotides matching TRBD1. The CDR3 runs 15 residues. Per the germline V gene, CDR1 is SEHNR and CDR2 is FQNEAQ (reference sequence). The ends lost 3 bases at V and 5 bases at J; junction bases unmatched: 7. CDR3 region: CASSFQDRGVTEAFF. The DNA of the CDR3 is TGTGCCAGCAGCTTCCAAGACAGGGGGGTGACTGAAGCTTTCTTT. The entire variable domain, with the rest obtained from reference TRBV7-9 and TRBJ1-1, is as follows: DTGVSQNPRHKITKRGQNVTFRCDPISEHNRLYWYRQTLGQGPEFLTYFQNEAQLEKSRLLSDRFSAERPKGSFSTLEIQRTEQGDSAMYLCASSFQDRGVTEAFFGQGTRLTVV.

The chain recombines TRBV6-5 with TRBJ2-1; a possible D gene is TRBD2 (5 bases). With 0 bases removed from V and 3 bases from J, the gap between germline ends came to 12 bases. Germline V gene data show CDR1 as MNHEY and CDR2 as SVGAGI. The CDR3 sequence is 16 residues long. The CDR3 region is CASSYSTGVVYNEQFF. As DNA, the CDR3 is TGTGCCAGCAGTTACTCTACCGGGGTAGTCTACAATGAGCAGTTCTTC.

This sequence joins TRBV19 and TRBJ2-1; TRBD2 might be the D (6 bases). The germline gives CDR1 LNHDA, CDR2 SQIVND (reference sequence). CDR3 length: 16 residues. V lost 5 bases, J lost 0 bases, and 14 bases lay in between. The CDR3 DNA follows: TGTGCCAGTAGTCTCTGGGGGGTCCTCTCCTACAATGAGCAGTTCTTC. Residues: CASSLWGVLSYNEQFF. Complete variable domain (other parts from reference TRBV19 and TRBJ2-1): DGGITQSPKYLFRKEGQNVTLSCEQNLNHDAMYWYRQDPGQGLRLIYYSQIVNDFQKGDIAEGYSVSREKKESFPLTVTSAQKNPTAFYLCASSLWGVLSYNEQFFGPGTRLTVL.

The chain carries TRBV27 and TRBJ1-2; 8 positions match TRBD1. This CDR3 spans 12 amino acids. V trimming: 3 bases; J trimming: 7 bases; junction bases outside the gene matches: 1. Germline CDR1 reads MNHEY; CDR2 reads SMNVEV (reference sequence). The CDR3 is CASSLTGVGYTF. The CDR3, as DNA: TGTGCCAGCAGTTTGACAGGGGTTGGCTACACCTTC.

This sequence joins TRBV4-1 and TRBJ1-1; no clear D gene. The V end lost 1 base, the J end lost 5 bases, and 8 bases lay between the germline ends. Germline CDR1 is MGHRA and CDR2 is YSYEKL. The CDR3 runs 13 residues. CDR3: CASSQVGGTEAFF. The CDR3 nucleotides read TGCGCCAGCAGCCAAGTCGGAGGGACTGAAGCTTTCTTT.

The chain employs TRBV25-1 and TRBJ1-2; D unresolved. CDR3 length: 16 residues. The ends were cut back, 2 bases at V and 1 base at J, with 14 bases in the middle. Per germline, CDR1 MGHDK and CDR2 SYGVNS. The CDR3 region has the DNA TGTGCCAGCAGTGAACCGGAACAGAACTTTAACTATGGCTACACCTTC. This codes for CASSEPEQNFNYGYTF.

This sequence joins TRBV9 and TRBJ1-1, with 7 positions matching TRBD1. The ends lost 2 bases at V and 5 bases at J; junction bases unmatched: 3. The CDR3 has 13 residues. The germline gives CDR1 SGDLS, CDR2 YYNGEE. The CDR3 protein is CASSVGTVTEAFF. CDR3 coding DNA: TGTGCCAGCAGCGTCGGGACAGTTACTGAAGCTTTCTTT.

This chain's CDR3 is CASSRLALSTDTQYF. The CDR3, as DNA: TGTGCCAGCAGTCGACTAGCGCTGAGCACAGATACGCAGTATTTT. The chain couples TRBV7-3 to TRBJ2-3; 8 bases fit TRBD2. The CDR3 totals 15 residues. Per the germline V gene, CDR1 is SGHTA and CDR2 is FQGTGA. V shed 6 bases and J 0 bases; nucleotides not matched to a gene: 5.

V gene TRBV9 combines with J gene TRBJ2-7; D gene unclear. The germline gives CDR1 SGDLS, CDR2 YYNGEE. The V end lost 2 bases, the J end lost 0 bases, and 6 bases lay between the germline ends. The CDR3 runs 13 residues. CDR3 in amino acids: CASSVDSSYEQYF. CDR3 bases: TGTGCCAGCAGCGTCGATAGCTCCTACGAGCAGTACTTC. The complete variable domain, with remaining parts taken from reference TRBV9 and TRBJ2-7, reads DSGVTQTPKHLITATGQRVTLRCSPRSGDLSVYWYQQSLDQGLQFLIQYYNGEERAKGNILERFSAQQFPDLHSELNLSSLELGDSALYFCASSVDSSYEQYFGPGTRLTVT.

The rearrangement links TRBV9 to TRBJ2-5, with TRBD1 identical over 11 bases. Trimming took 3 bases from V and 5 from J; bases not matched to a gene: 15. CDR3 length: 18 amino acids. The V gene's germline CDR1 is SGDLS and CDR2 YYNGEE. The CDR3: CASSAPRTGQGGWETQYF. CDR3 sequence (DNA): TGTGCCAGCAGCGCCCCCCGGACGGGACAGGGGGGCTGGGAGACCCAGTACTTC.

This sequence joins TRBV27 and TRBJ2-7, with 9 positions matching TRBD2. Per germline, CDR1 MNHEY and CDR2 SMNVEV (reference sequence). CDR3 length: 14 residues. V trimming: 6 bases; J trimming: 5 bases; junction bases outside the gene matches: 8. The CDR3 loop is CASSLAGPYHEQYF. The CDR3, as DNA: TGTGCCAGCAGCCTAGCGGGACCGTACCACGAGCAGTACTTC.